The 5 T cell receptor gamma chains reported below all come from one sample, sequenced in a study of Vδ1+ human thymocytes. General observations from the study: In the thymus, TRG and TRD repertoires looked highly polyclonal with Gaussian CDR3 lengths.

Antigen specificity for these receptors is unknown. The template was reverse-transcribed extracted RNA. Multiplex PCR used pooled V-gene forward primers and a constant-region reverse primer to amplify CDR3s. TCRdb re-processed the multiplex PCR reads using CATT. The sample holds over 20,000 gamma-chain clones, roughly an eighth seen once. The sample taken for sequencing was Vdelta1+ gamma-delta thymocytes from the thymus. Indicated subset: FACS-sorted CD3+ TCRalphabeta- TCRVdelta1+ TCRVdelta2- thymocytes. Receptors were obtained from a child under three years old who had congenital heart surgery.

The rearrangement uses TRGV4 and TRGJ1 or TRGJ2. CDR1 EGSTGY and CDR2 YDSYTSSV come from the germline V gene. There are 10 residues in the CDR3. V trimming: 6 bases; J trimming: 12 bases; junction bases outside the gene matches: 8. CDR3 residues: CATWIPSKLF. For the CDR3, the DNA is TGTGCCACCTGGATCCCTTCGAAACTCTTT.

This clone was seen a handful of times. The identical CDR3 is also encoded by other nucleotide sequences in the sample. The chain combines TRGV4 with TRGJP2. The CDR3 runs to 14 residues. V dropped 6 bases and J dropped 1; count of bases not matched to a gene: 5. Germline V gene lookup returns CDR1 EGSTGY and CDR2 YDSYTSSV. The CDR3 nucleotides read TGTGCCACCTGGAAAGGTAGTAGTGATTGGATCAAGACGTTT. This translates into CATWKGSSDWIKTF.

About this clone: Other DNA sequences in this sample translate to the same CDR3. The rearrangement links TRGV2 to TRGJ1 or TRGJ2. From germline, CDR1 is EGSNGY and CDR2 YDSYNSKV. Unmatched junction bases numbered 4, after V lost 0 bases and J lost 5 bases. The CDR3 runs 13 residues. The CDR3 coding sequence is TGTGCCACCTGGGACGGGCCTGATTATAAGAAACTCTTT. Its protein product is CATWDGPDYKKLF.

The rearrangement uses TRGV9 and TRGJ1 or TRGJ2. Germline lookup yields CDR1 GITISATS and CDR2 ISYDGTV (reference sequence). The CDR3 is 11 amino acids. V gave up 0 bases and J gave up 12 bases; unmatched junction bases: 5. The CDR3 protein is CALWEVVWKLF. CDR3 in DNA: TGTGCCTTGTGGGAGGTGGTTTGGAAACTCTTT.

This clone was detected a few times. The junction differs from germline at one of its ends, possibly a read error. The sample holds other DNA sequences that translate to the same CDR3. This chain joins TRGV4 and TRGJ1 or TRGJ2. The CDR3 is made up of 12 amino acids. Germline V lookup: CDR1 EGSTGY, CDR2 YDSYTSSV. The DNA of the CDR3 is TGTGCCACCTGGAATGGGCTCGATAAGAAACTCTTT. It is translated as CATWNGLDKKLF.